Listed below are T cell receptor beta chains from one sample, sequenced in a study of shared clonotypes between healthy human individuals. TCRdb's copy holds only in-frame clones and misses some; the assay was immunoSEQ multiplex PCR. The sample lists more than 2,000,000 clones; 90% to 95% were seen once. Input material: naive CD4+ T cells from PBMCs. These receptors all come from a man younger than 30 in good health. Some clones in this sample may be carry-over from other donors' samples. CDR3s leave out the opening cysteine and the closing phenylalanine or tryptophan. The order of the fields is D gene, V gene, CDR3 protein. The D gene is left open where the match is weak.

TRBD2 TRBV5-1 ASSLVVAGEYEQY
TRBD1 TRBV27 ASSYRGYSNQPQH
TRBD1 TRBV18 ASSPQTGISYNEQF
- TRBV19 ASSMAINWQVNTGELF
- TRBV25-1 ASRDRLNSPLH
- TRBV19 ASRRGLGQPQH
- TRBV15 ATSKGGLQETQY
- TRBV28 ASSLGQLTYEQY
- TRBV10-1 ASSDHRSSYEQY
- TRBV7-7 ASSLGLTGLNEQF
- TRBV6-6 ASSYSIPSYQETQY
- TRBV15 ATSRNAIGPSYEQY
TRBD2 TRBV6-5 ASSYDSSGRPREQF
- TRBV18 ASSPVESYEQY
- TRBV5-4 ASSPHTQARQETQY
- TRBV5-6 ASSLVGAAGYT
- TRBV28 ASSFRDAPNYGYT